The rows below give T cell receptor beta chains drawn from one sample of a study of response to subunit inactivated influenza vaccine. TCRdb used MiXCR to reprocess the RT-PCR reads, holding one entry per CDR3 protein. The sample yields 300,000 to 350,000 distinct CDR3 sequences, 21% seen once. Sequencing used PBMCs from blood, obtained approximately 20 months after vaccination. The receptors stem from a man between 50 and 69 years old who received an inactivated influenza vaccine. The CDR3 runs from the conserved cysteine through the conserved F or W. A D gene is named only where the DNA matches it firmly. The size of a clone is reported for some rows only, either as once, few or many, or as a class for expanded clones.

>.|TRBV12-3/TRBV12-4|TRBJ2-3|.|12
TGTGCCAGCAGCCCAAGTCAGGGGTCGCAGTATTTT
CASSPSQGSQYF
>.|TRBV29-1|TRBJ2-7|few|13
TGCAGCGTCGGACAGCTTAACTCCTACGAGCAGTACTTC
CSVGQLNSYEQYF
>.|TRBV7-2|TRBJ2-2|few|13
TGTGCCAGCAGCTTAGGGACACGCCGGGAGCTGTTTTTT
CASSLGTRRELFF
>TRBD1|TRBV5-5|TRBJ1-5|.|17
TGTGCCAGCAGTCAAAAGCCGGGACAGGCGAGCAATCAGCCCCAGCATTTT
CASSQKPGQASNQPQHF
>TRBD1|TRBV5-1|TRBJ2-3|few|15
TGCGCCAGCAGCTGGACAGGCGTTAACACAGATACGCAGTATTTT
CASSWTGVNTDTQYF
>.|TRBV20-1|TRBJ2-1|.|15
TGCAGTGCTAGATCGGCGGGTCTCTCCTACAATGAGCAGTTCTTC
CSARSAGLSYNEQFF
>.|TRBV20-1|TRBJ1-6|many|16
TGCAGTGCTAGAGGGTTCCTCGGGCTAACTCTTTCACCCCTCCACTTT
CSARGFLGLTLSPLHF
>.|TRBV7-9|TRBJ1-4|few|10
TGTGCCATCGCCCCCGAAAAACTGTTTTTT
CAIAPEKLFF
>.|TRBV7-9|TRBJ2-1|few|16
TGTGCCAGCAGCTTAAGGCTAGCGGGACAGGGGAATGAGCAGTTCTTC
CASSLRLAGQGNEQFF
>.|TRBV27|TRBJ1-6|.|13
TGTGCCAGCAGTGCGGGGGGGAATTCACCCCTCCACTTT
CASSAGGNSPLHF
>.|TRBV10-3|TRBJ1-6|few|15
TGTGCCATCAGCTCCCAGGGCTCCTATAATTCACCCCTCCACTTT
CAISSQGSYNSPLHF
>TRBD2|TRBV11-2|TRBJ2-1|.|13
TGTGCCAGCAGCTTGGCAGCGGGAGCTGAGCAGTTCTTC
CASSLAAGAEQFF